The rows below give T cell receptor beta chains drawn from one sample of a study of cytomegalovirus exposure and HLA in healthy donors. Data came from immunoSEQ multiplex PCR; TCRdb stores just in-frame clones and leaves some out. The sample records about 120,000 clones, under 90% being singletons. Sequenced sample: PBMCs. These receptors all stem from a woman aged 40-49 years in good health and CMV-seronegative. CDR3s include the opening cysteine and the closing phenylalanine or tryptophan. Each record gives: clone size, J gene, D gene, V gene, CDR3 length, CDR3 protein, CDR3 DNA. D genes are given only for firm matches. Size is stated for part of the rows, as once, few or many counts, or as a class when the clone is expanded.

clone_size: NA; j_call: TRBJ2-3; d_call: TRBD2; v_call: TRBV11-3; cdr3_length: 14; cdr3_aa: CASSRGRGADTQYF; cdr3_nt: TGTGCCAGCAGCCGGGGGAGGGGTGCAGATACGCAGTATTTT
clone_size: NA; j_call: TRBJ2-3; d_call: TRBD2; v_call: TRBV19; cdr3_length: 16; cdr3_aa: CASSIWTSGLSDTQYF; cdr3_nt: TGTGCCAGTAGTATTTGGACTAGCGGGTTGTCAGATACGCAGTATTTT
clone_size: once; j_call: TRBJ2-2; d_call: TRBD1; v_call: TRBV7-9; cdr3_length: 15; cdr3_aa: CSSSLGTGYTGELFF; cdr3_nt: TGTTCCAGCAGCTTAGGGACAGGGTACACCGGGGAGCTGTTTTTT
clone_size: NA; j_call: TRBJ1-2; d_call: NA; v_call: TRBV5-7; cdr3_length: 12; cdr3_aa: CASSGRGYGYTF; cdr3_nt: TGTGCCAGCAGCGGGAGGGGCTATGGCTACACCTTC
clone_size: NA; j_call: TRBJ2-7; d_call: TRBD2; v_call: TRBV28; cdr3_length: 13; cdr3_aa: CASSSGGLDEQYF; cdr3_nt: TGTGCCAGCAGTTCCGGGGGGTTGGACGAGCAGTACTTC
clone_size: NA; j_call: TRBJ1-1; d_call: TRBD1; v_call: TRBV29-1; cdr3_length: 12; cdr3_aa: CSVETGWTEAFF; cdr3_nt: TGCAGCGTGGAGACAGGGTGGACTGAAGCTTTCTTT
clone_size: NA; j_call: TRBJ1-1; d_call: NA; v_call: TRBV11-2; cdr3_length: 15; cdr3_aa: CASSPADRDNTEAFF; cdr3_nt: TGTGCCAGCAGCCCCGCGGACAGAGACAACACTGAAGCTTTCTTT
clone_size: NA; j_call: TRBJ2-2; d_call: NA; v_call: TRBV5-1; cdr3_length: 14; cdr3_aa: CASSQNGDTGELFF; cdr3_nt: TGCGCCAGCAGCCAGAACGGAGACACCGGGGAGCTGTTTTTT
clone_size: NA; j_call: TRBJ2-7; d_call: NA; v_call: TRBV14; cdr3_length: 13; cdr3_aa: CASSQVYHHEQYF; cdr3_nt: TGTGCCAGCAGCCAAGTCTACCACCACGAGCAGTACTTC
clone_size: NA; j_call: TRBJ2-7; d_call: NA; v_call: TRBV10-3; cdr3_length: 13; cdr3_aa: CAISEPRAGQQYF; cdr3_nt: TGTGCCATCAGTGAGCCGCGGGCCGGTCAGCAGTACTTC
clone_size: NA; j_call: TRBJ2-7; d_call: NA; v_call: TRBV2; cdr3_length: 12; cdr3_aa: CASRASRNEQYF; cdr3_nt: TGTGCCAGCAGGGCTAGCCGTAACGAGCAGTACTTC
clone_size: NA; j_call: TRBJ1-1; d_call: NA; v_call: TRBV11-1; cdr3_length: 14; cdr3_aa: CASSFRQMNTEAFF; cdr3_nt: TGTGCCAGCAGCTTCCGACAGATGAACACTGAAGCTTTCTTT
clone_size: NA; j_call: TRBJ2-7; d_call: NA; v_call: TRBV14; cdr3_length: 16; cdr3_aa: CASSQGASGRGDKQYF; cdr3_nt: TGTGCCAGCAGCCAAGGGGCCTCAGGGCGTGGAGATAAGCAGTACTTC
clone_size: NA; j_call: TRBJ2-2; d_call: NA; v_call: TRBV27; cdr3_length: 17; cdr3_aa: CASSSPRTASNTGELFF; cdr3_nt: TGTGCCAGCAGTTCTCCACGGACAGCCTCGAACACCGGGGAGCTGTTTTTT
clone_size: NA; j_call: TRBJ1-5; d_call: TRBD1; v_call: TRBV7-9; cdr3_length: 19; cdr3_aa: CSSSLSILDRGKGNQPQHF; cdr3_nt: TGTTCCAGCAGCTTATCTATACTGGACAGGGGGAAAGGCAATCAGCCCCAGCATTTT
clone_size: NA; j_call: TRBJ2-3; d_call: TRBD1; v_call: TRBV5-6; cdr3_length: 16; cdr3_aa: CASSDERDRYTDTQYF; cdr3_nt: TGTGCCAGCAGCGATGAAAGGGACAGATACACAGATACGCAGTATTTT
clone_size: NA; j_call: TRBJ2-7; d_call: NA; v_call: TRBV5-1; cdr3_length: 15; cdr3_aa: CASSLAGREAYEQYF; cdr3_nt: TGCGCCAGCAGCTTGGCCGGCAGGGAGGCCTACGAGCAGTACTTC
clone_size: NA; j_call: TRBJ2-2; d_call: TRBD1; v_call: TRBV7-6; cdr3_length: 15; cdr3_aa: CASSLGTGGFGELFF; cdr3_nt: TGTGCCAGCAGCTTAGGGACAGGGGGCTTCGGGGAGCTGTTTTTT
clone_size: NA; j_call: TRBJ1-5; d_call: NA; v_call: TRBV25-1; cdr3_length: 13; cdr3_aa: CASSERLAGPPHF; cdr3_nt: TGTGCCAGCAGTGAAAGGTTGGCGGGGCCCCCGCATTTT
clone_size: few; j_call: TRBJ2-7; d_call: TRBD1; v_call: TRBV2; cdr3_length: 15; cdr3_aa: CASSERGPGPYEQYF; cdr3_nt: TGTGCCAGCAGTGAAAGGGGGCCAGGGCCCTACGAGCAGTACTTC
clone_size: NA; j_call: TRBJ2-5; d_call: TRBD2; v_call: TRBV9; cdr3_length: 17; cdr3_aa: CASSVGGTSGEQETQYF; cdr3_nt: TGTGCCAGCAGCGTAGGGGGGACTAGCGGGGAACAAGAGACCCAGTACTTC
clone_size: NA; j_call: TRBJ1-2; d_call: TRBD1; v_call: TRBV19; cdr3_length: 15; cdr3_aa: CASSIETGGIYGYTF; cdr3_nt: TGTGCCAGTAGTATAGAAACAGGGGGCATCTATGGCTACACCTTC
clone_size: NA; j_call: TRBJ1-5; d_call: TRBD1; v_call: TRBV4-2; cdr3_length: 16; cdr3_aa: CASSQKGAGGNQPQHF; cdr3_nt: TGTGCCAGCAGCCAAAAGGGGGCAGGGGGCAATCAGCCCCAGCATTTT
clone_size: NA; j_call: TRBJ2-7; d_call: NA; v_call: TRBV5-1; cdr3_length: 13; cdr3_aa: CASRPDRFTEQYF; cdr3_nt: TGCGCCAGCAGGCCCGACAGGTTTACCGAGCAGTACTTC
clone_size: NA; j_call: TRBJ2-2; d_call: TRBD1; v_call: TRBV4-2; cdr3_length: 18; cdr3_aa: CASSQDRGDRGRIGELFF; cdr3_nt: TGTGCCAGCAGCCAAGATCGTGGGGACAGGGGGCGGATCGGGGAGCTGTTTTTT
clone_size: NA; j_call: TRBJ1-4; d_call: NA; v_call: TRBV2; cdr3_length: 13; cdr3_aa: CASSNTDSEKLFF; cdr3_nt: TGTGCCAGCAGCAATACGGACTCGGAAAAACTGTTTTTT
clone_size: NA; j_call: TRBJ2-7; d_call: NA; v_call: TRBV5-8; cdr3_length: 16; cdr3_aa: CASSPRDYLSSYEQYF; cdr3_nt: TGTGCCAGCAGCCCACGCGACTACTTGAGCTCCTACGAGCAGTACTTC
clone_size: NA; j_call: TRBJ1-1; d_call: NA; v_call: TRBV6-5; cdr3_length: 14; cdr3_aa: CASSRGQGGTEAFF; cdr3_nt: TGTGCCAGCAGTCGTGGGCAGGGCGGCACTGAAGCTTTCTTT
clone_size: NA; j_call: TRBJ1-2; d_call: NA; v_call: TRBV7-8; cdr3_length: 13; cdr3_aa: CASSLVIQASYTF; cdr3_nt: TGTGCCAGCAGCTTAGTCATCCAGGCGAGCTACACCTTC
clone_size: NA; j_call: TRBJ2-1; d_call: NA; v_call: TRBV7-9; cdr3_length: 14; cdr3_aa: CASSSQSSYNEQFF; cdr3_nt: TGTGCCAGCAGCTCACAGAGCTCCTACAATGAGCAGTTCTTC
clone_size: NA; j_call: TRBJ2-7; d_call: NA; v_call: TRBV7-2; cdr3_length: 13; cdr3_aa: CASSRGLTYEQYF; cdr3_nt: TGTGCCAGCAGCCGAGGGTTGACCTACGAGCAGTACTTC
clone_size: NA; j_call: TRBJ2-6; d_call: NA; v_call: TRBV21-1; cdr3_length: 17; cdr3_aa: CASRRTVGWSGANVLTF; cdr3_nt: TGTGCCAGCAGGAGGACAGTTGGGTGGTCTGGGGCCAACGTCCTGACTTTC
clone_size: NA; j_call: TRBJ1-2; d_call: TRBD1; v_call: TRBV7-6; cdr3_length: 13; cdr3_aa: CASSSGQGYGYTF; cdr3_nt: TGTGCCAGCAGCTCAGGACAGGGCTATGGCTACACCTTC
clone_size: few; j_call: TRBJ1-5; d_call: NA; v_call: TRBV5-6; cdr3_length: 15; cdr3_aa: CASSQRTAGNQPQHF; cdr3_nt: TGTGCCAGCAGCCAGAGGACAGCCGGCAATCAGCCCCAGCATTTT
clone_size: NA; j_call: TRBJ2-1; d_call: TRBD2; v_call: TRBV5-1; cdr3_length: 14; cdr3_aa: CASGGTSGNNEQFF; cdr3_nt: TGCGCCAGCGGAGGGACTAGCGGAAACAATGAGCAGTTCTTC
clone_size: NA; j_call: TRBJ2-7; d_call: NA; v_call: TRBV21-1; cdr3_length: 14; cdr3_aa: CASSSGQRGLRQYF; cdr3_nt: TGTGCCAGCAGCTCAGGGCAGCGGGGGCTTCGGCAGTACTTC
clone_size: once; j_call: TRBJ2-7; d_call: NA; v_call: TRBV2; cdr3_length: 13; cdr3_aa: CASSAGTIYEQYF; cdr3_nt: TGTGCCAGCAGTGCCGGGACAATCTACGAGCAGTACTTC
clone_size: NA; j_call: TRBJ1-3; d_call: NA; v_call: TRBV6-5; cdr3_length: 11; cdr3_aa: CASRRGNTIYF; cdr3_nt: TGTGCCAGCAGGAGGGGAAACACCATATATTTT
clone_size: NA; j_call: TRBJ1-2; d_call: TRBD1; v_call: TRBV5-1; cdr3_length: 14; cdr3_aa: CASSSVQGGCGYTF; cdr3_nt: TGCGCCAGCAGTTCTGTCCAAGGGGGCTGCGGCTACACCTTC
clone_size: NA; j_call: TRBJ1-1; d_call: NA; v_call: TRBV25-1; cdr3_length: 15; cdr3_aa: CASSPYSTWPTEAFF; cdr3_nt: TGTGCCAGCAGCCCTTATAGCACCTGGCCCACTGAAGCTTTCTTT
clone_size: NA; j_call: TRBJ1-5; d_call: NA; v_call: TRBV6-5; cdr3_length: 14; cdr3_aa: CASSYSRGGQPQHF; cdr3_nt: TGTGCCAGCAGTTACTCGAGGGGGGGTCAGCCCCAGCATTTT
clone_size: NA; j_call: TRBJ2-6; d_call: TRBD1; v_call: TRBV7-9; cdr3_length: 18; cdr3_aa: CSSSLDRGTRSGANVLTF; cdr3_nt: TGTTCCAGCAGCCTCGACAGGGGTACCCGCTCTGGGGCCAACGTCCTGACTTTC
clone_size: NA; j_call: TRBJ1-6; d_call: NA; v_call: TRBV19; cdr3_length: 17; cdr3_aa: CASSLNTGRTYNSPLHF; cdr3_nt: TGTGCCAGTAGCCTGAACACAGGTCGAACCTATAATTCACCCCTCCACTTT
clone_size: NA; j_call: TRBJ1-2; d_call: TRBD1; v_call: TRBV28; cdr3_length: 14; cdr3_aa: CASSLGTGAYGYTF; cdr3_nt: TGTGCCAGCAGTCTTGGGACAGGGGCCTATGGCTACACCTTC
clone_size: NA; j_call: TRBJ2-2; d_call: NA; v_call: TRBV18; cdr3_length: 13; cdr3_aa: CASSPSNTGELFF; cdr3_nt: TGTGCCAGCTCACCATCTAACACCGGGGAGCTGTTTTTT
clone_size: NA; j_call: TRBJ1-1; d_call: NA; v_call: TRBV25-1; cdr3_length: 13; cdr3_aa: CASSFGGKTEAFF; cdr3_nt: TGTGCCAGCTCCTTCGGGGGGAAGACTGAAGCTTTCTTT
clone_size: NA; j_call: TRBJ1-1; d_call: TRBD1; v_call: TRBV6-6; cdr3_length: 13; cdr3_aa: CASGQGADTEAFF; cdr3_nt: TGTGCCAGCGGACAGGGGGCGGACACTGAAGCTTTCTTT
clone_size: once; j_call: TRBJ1-6; d_call: NA; v_call: TRBV19; cdr3_length: 12; cdr3_aa: CASSPGNSPLHF; cdr3_nt: TGTGCCAGTAGTCCGGGGAATTCACCCCTCCACTTT
clone_size: NA; j_call: TRBJ2-7; d_call: NA; v_call: TRBV11-1; cdr3_length: 12; cdr3_aa: CASSPRLDEQYF; cdr3_nt: TGTGCCAGCAGCCCCCGACTGGACGAGCAGTACTTC
clone_size: NA; j_call: TRBJ2-7; d_call: TRBD1; v_call: TRBV5-4; cdr3_length: 15; cdr3_aa: CASSQGGTGNREQYF; cdr3_nt: TGCGCCAGCAGCCAAGGCGGGACAGGGAATCGGGAGCAGTACTTC